The 6 T cell receptor beta chains given below trace back to one sample, sequenced in a study of shared clonotypes between healthy human individuals. Profiling relied on immunoSEQ multiplex PCR, and the TCRdb table lists in-frame clones only, not all of them. The profile shows more than 2,000,000 clones, 85% to 95% of them singletons. The sequenced sample consisted of naive CD4+ T cells from PBMCs. The subset denotes: CD45RA+ positively selected. These receptors were collected from a man aged 18 to 30 in good health. Some clones in this sample may be carry-over from other donors' samples.

In the case of this clone: At one end, the junction sequence differs from germline, possibly due to a read error. The chain has TRBV20-1 and TRBJ1-1; D may be TRBD1 (6 bases). Germline CDR1 and CDR2: DFQATT and SNEGSKA (reference sequence). The CDR3 runs 11 residues. Here the CDR3 reads CSHRQVPMSNF. The CDR3 region has the DNA TGCAGTCATCGACAGGTGCCAATGTCTAACTTT.

The CDR3 reads CASSPGQVGEKLFF. CDR3 sequence (DNA): TGTGCCAGTAGCCCGGGACAGGTCGGTGAAAAACTGTTTTTT. This chain uses TRBV19 with TRBJ1-4, with 8 positions matching TRBD1. Germline V CDR1 and CDR2: LNHDA, SQIVND (reference sequence). V shed 6 bases, J shed 7 bases, and the junction held 7 bases outside the gene matches. The CDR3 loop spans 14 amino acids.

V gene TRBV6-5 combines with J gene TRBJ1-5; D call uncertain. With 6 bases removed from V and 0 bases from J, the gap between germline ends came to 12 bases. This CDR3 comprises 15 residues. Germline V gene data show CDR1 as MNHEY and CDR2 as SVGAGI. CDR3 in amino acids: CASRRTPDSNQPQHF. The CDR3 DNA reads as TGTGCCAGCAGGCGGACCCCAGATAGCAATCAGCCCCAGCATTTT.

The gene calls are TRBV27 and TRBJ2-7; D is perhaps TRBD1 (6 bases). Trimming stripped 2 bases from V and 6 bases from J, with 14 bases between. In germline, CDR1 is MNHEY, CDR2 SMNVEV (reference sequence). The CDR3 extends over 14 amino acids. The CDR3 bases are TGTGCCAGCAGTTTAAAAGGGACATGGCTCGAGCAGTACTTC. The encoded protein is CASSLKGTWLEQYF.

J is TRBJ2-5 and V is TRBV18; D is uncertain. The CDR3 spans 15 residues. The V end was cut by 3 bases, the J end by 4 bases, with 15 bases between. From germline, CDR1 is KGHSH and CDR2 LQKENI. Here the CDR3 DNA reads TGTGCCAGCTCACCCCCCCCGGGCCCCTCAGAGACCCAGTACTTC. Translated: CASSPPPGPSETQYF.

V usage is TRBV6-5 and J usage is TRBJ2-6; D not certain. The CDR3 spans 15 residues. V lost 2 bases and J 0 bases, leaving 5 bases between the germline ends. Germline CDR1 reads MNHEY; CDR2 reads SVGAGI. CDR3 region: CASSYMDSGANVLTF. The CDR3 DNA is TGTGCCAGCAGTTACATGGACTCTGGGGCCAACGTCCTGACTTTC.